The 20 T cell receptor beta chains given below trace back to one sample, sequenced in a study of regulatory T cells in long-lasting Graves disease. Arm-PCR of CDR3 regions with iRepertoire HTBI primers generated TCR beta libraries. TCRdb called the multiplex PCR reads again in MiXCR, with one record for every CDR3 protein. The sample comprises approximately 350,000 distinct CDR3 sequences, around 16% of which are singletons, and 20% rests with the top ten. Documented time point: newly diagnosed GD, antithyroid drugs for less than 3 months. The TCR library was made from RNA that had been extracted from PBMCs in TRIzol. The same data also contributed to another study, on T cells in Graves' hyperthyroidism and ophthalmopathy.

This specimen was peripheral blood mononuclear cells (PBMCs), taken at new diagnosis, from a patient treated with antithyroid drugs. Receptors originate from a woman under 30 with Graves disease.

A word on this clonotype: Since a much larger clone is just one base distant, this may be a read error. The rearrangement uses TRBV29-1 and TRBJ2-5; 9 nucleotides line up with TRBD2. CDR3 length equals 18 residues. Germline-derived CDR1 and CDR2 are SQVTM and ANQGSEA. The CDR3 DNA reads as TGCAGCGTTGAAAATGAAGTTAGCGGGAGTCCGGCGTACAATGAGCCGTTCTTC. Protein: CSVENEVSGSPAYNEPFF. Complete variable domain (other parts from reference TRBV29-1 and TRBJ2-5): SAVISQKPSRDICQRGTSLTIQCQVDSQVTMMFWYRQQPGQSLTLIATANQGSEATYESGFVIDKFPISRPNLTFSTLTVSNMSPEDSSIYLCSVENEVSGSPAYNEPFFGPGTRLLVL.

In this sample, this clonotype turned up many times. The chain recombines TRBV5-1 with TRBJ2-5; D ambiguous. CDR3 length: 15 amino acids. V shed 0 bases and J shed 0 bases, with 9 bases lying between them. In germline, CDR1 is SGHRS, CDR2 YFSETQ. CDR3 in DNA: TGCGCCAGCAGCTTGGACAGCAGGTACCAAGAGACCCAGTACTTC. Protein sequence: CASSLDSRYQETQYF. The variable domain in full, with the rest retrieved from reference TRBV5-1 and TRBJ2-5, is KAGVTQTPRYLIKTRGQQVTLSCSPISGHRSVSWYQQTPGQGLQFLFEYFSETQRNKGNFPGRFSGRQFSNSRSEMNVSTLELGDSALYLCASSLDSRYQETQYFGPGTRLLVL.

This clonotype came up many times. The chain is built from TRBV20-1 and TRBJ2-3; 8 nucleotides agree with TRBD1. The V gene's germline CDR1 is DFQATT and CDR2 SNEGSKA (reference sequence). J was trimmed by 2 bases and V by 3 bases; bases with no gene match: 13. This CDR3 contains 17 residues. The DNA of the CDR3 is TGCAGTGCTAGGGATCCCTGGACAGGGCTGTACACAGATACGCAGTATTTT. Protein sequence: CSARDPWTGLYTDTQYF.

This clonotype was seen at least ten times. The genes are TRBV5-1 and TRBJ1-6, with D possibly being TRBD1 (5 bases). V lost 0 bases to trimming and J lost 5 bases, with 9 bases between them. The CDR3 covers 15 residues. Germline CDR1 and CDR2: SGHRS and YFSETQ. CDR3: CASSLDGADNSPLHF. DNA of the CDR3: TGCGCCAGCAGCTTGGACGGGGCCGATAATTCACCCCTCCACTTT.

Turning to this clonotype: It may be a read error: a sequence one base away is much more abundant. The CDR3 loop reads CASGLSSYERYF. As DNA, the CDR3 is TGTGCCAGCGGCCTGAGCTCCTACGAGCGGTACTTC. The V gene is TRBV28, the J gene TRBJ2-7; D is undetermined. The length of the CDR3 is 12 residues. Looked up from germline, CDR1 is MDHEN and CDR2 is SYDVKM.

In its sample, this clonotype was seen many times. The V call is TRBV12-3 or TRBV12-4, the J call TRBJ1-6; 7 nucleotides line up with TRBD1. The CDR3 length is 16 residues. Losses at the gene ends were 6 bases for V and 0 bases for J; bases not matched to a gene: 5. The CDR3 spells CASSLRGNSYNSPLHF. The DNA of the CDR3 is TGTGCCAGCAGCCTCAGGGGGAACTCCTATAATTCACCCCTCCACTTT.

This clonotype appeared a few times. V is TRBV6-2 or TRBV6-3 and J is TRBJ2-1; D is undetermined. The CDR3 spans 14 residues. Trimming cost V 6 bases and J 3 bases, with 12 bases left between them. Germline V gives CDR1 MNHEY, CDR2 SVGEGT. The CDR3 DNA is TGTGCCAGCAGGGAAGATAGTCTCTACAATGAGCAGTTCTTC. Protein: CASREDSLYNEQFF.

This clonotype has only a few counts. The chain has TRBV29-1 and TRBJ2-7; possibly TRBD1 for D (5 bases). The CDR3 sequence is 13 residues long. CDR1 is SQVTM, CDR2 ANQGSEA, per germline. With 7 bases removed from V and 0 bases from J, the gap between germline ends came to 13 bases. CDR3 nucleotide sequence: TGCAGCGCCGACAGCCCGCACTCCTACGAGCAGTACTTC. As protein: CSADSPHSYEQYF.

This clonotype appeared a few times. Since a much larger clone is just one base distant, this may be a read error. The V call is TRBV12-3 or TRBV12-4, the J call TRBJ2-4; the match to TRBD1 covers 8 bases. Trimming removed 11 bases from V and 8 bases from J; junction bases left unmatched: 11. The CDR3 consists of 13 residues. The CDR3 reads CAGTLDREDIQYF. For the CDR3, the DNA is TGTGCCGGCACCCTGGACAGGGAGGACATTCAGTACTTC.

This clonotype was observed many times. The rearrangement uses TRBV20-1 and TRBJ2-1; a possible D gene is TRBD2 (6 bases). CDR1 is DFQATT and CDR2 is SNEGSKA in the germline V gene (reference sequence). Trimming took 5 bases from V and 9 from J, leaving 17 bases between them. The CDR3 is made up of 13 amino acids. The CDR3 DNA reads as TGCAGTGCTGCCTTGGAGGGTGAAGCTGAGCAGTTCTTC. Amino acids: CSAALEGEAEQFF.

This clonotype has at least ten counts. The chain carries TRBV7-6 and TRBJ2-3; D remains ambiguous. CDR1 is SGHVS, CDR2 FNYEAQ, per germline. The CDR3 contains 13 residues. V dropped 5 bases and J dropped 2 bases, with 8 bases sitting between them. The CDR3 DNA reads TGTGCCAGCAGCAGGGTGGCCACAGATACGCAGTATTTT. This codes for CASSRVATDTQYF.

This clonotype appeared once. This chain links TRBV6-2 or TRBV6-3 with TRBJ2-6; D could derive from TRBD1 or TRBD2 (5 bases each). CDR1 MNHEY and CDR2 SVGEGT come from the germline V gene. Trimming stripped 6 bases from V and 4 bases from J, with 19 bases between. This CDR3 contains 17 residues. The CDR3 DNA reads TGTGCCAGCAGAACCGGGACCGGGCCCCTGGGGGCCAACGTCCTGACTTTC. Translated: CASRTGTGPLGANVLTF.

This clonotype was seen repeatedly, ten times or more. The gene calls are TRBV20-1 and TRBJ1-4; 8 nucleotides agree with TRBD1. Germline loops: CDR1 DFQATT, CDR2 SNEGSKA (reference sequence). V lost 3 bases and J lost 7; bases outside the gene matches: 10. CDR3 length equals 15 residues. This CDR3 reads CSARDPTGGGEKLFF. CDR3 nucleotide sequence: TGCAGTGCTAGGGACCCAACAGGGGGAGGTGAAAAACTGTTTTTT.

Many counts were recorded for this clonotype. The chain uses TRBV3-1 and TRBJ2-1; TRBD2 might be the D (7 bases). CDR1 LGHDT and CDR2 YNNKEL come from the germline V gene (reference sequence). V lost 0 bases to trimming and J lost 13 bases, with 13 bases between them. The CDR3 has 13 amino acids. CDR3 amino acids: CASSQDERGAQFF. The CDR3 DNA reads TGTGCCAGCAGCCAAGATGAACGGGGGGCCCAGTTCTTC.

There are many counts of this clonotype. V usage is TRBV7-2 and J usage is TRBJ1-6, with D unclear. Trimming stripped 5 bases from V and 6 bases from J, with 8 bases between. This CDR3 comprises 13 residues. CDR1 is SGHTA and CDR2 is FQGNSA in the germline V gene. The CDR3 DNA follows: TGTGCCAGCAGCCCGCACCTTAATTCACCCCTCCACTTT. Protein sequence: CASSPHLNSPLHF.

The chain couples TRBV4-2 to TRBJ2-7; the D is unclear. Per germline, CDR1 LGHNA and CDR2 YNFKEQ. V lost 0 bases and J 6 bases, leaving 3 bases between the germline ends. This CDR3 region has 11 residues. The CDR3 DNA sequence: TGTGCCAGCAGCCAAGATGTCGAGCAGTACTTC. As protein: CASSQDVEQYF.

In this sample, this clonotype turned up many times. A read error may produce the germline difference seen at one junction end. This chain connects TRBV4-1 to TRBJ1-1, with D possibly TRBD1 on 5 matching bases. Germline V lookup: CDR1 MGHRA, CDR2 YSYEKL. The length of the CDR3 is 14 residues. The CDR3: CASSQELRDTEAFF. CDR3 nucleotides: TGTGCCAGCAGCCAAGAACTCAGGGACACTGAAGCTTTCTTT.

The chain combines TRBV28 with TRBJ2-1, with D perhaps given as TRBD1 or TRBD2 (5 bases each). Trimming took off 3 bases at V and 7 bases at J, with 13 bases between the two ends. CDR3 length equals 14 residues. The germline gives CDR1 MDHEN, CDR2 SYDVKM. This CDR3 is CASSFRGRNNEQFF. The CDR3 DNA reads TGTGCCAGCAGTTTCCGGGGCCGAAATAATGAGCAGTTCTTC.

This clonotype was found a few times. The J gene is TRBJ1-1, the V gene TRBV9, with TRBD1 as a possible D gene (5 bases). Trimming took off 2 bases at V and 1 base at J, with 24 bases between the two ends. The CDR3 consists of 19 residues. The V gene's germline CDR1 is SGDLS and CDR2 YYNGEE. The CDR3 protein is CASSVRPGTTPDPNTEAFF. The CDR3 DNA follows: TGTGCCAGCAGCGTCCGACCCGGGACCACCCCCGATCCGAACACTGAAGCTTTCTTT.

This clonotype has only a few counts. The chain has TRBV19 and TRBJ1-5; D gene ambiguous. Germline V gene lookup returns CDR1 LNHDA and CDR2 SQIVND (reference sequence). This CDR3 is 18 amino acids long. V was pared by 3 bases and J by 2 bases, with 20 bases between. The CDR3 loop is CASSIPTGVALGNQPQHF. CDR3 nucleotides: TGTGCCAGTAGTATCCCCACGGGAGTGGCGTTGGGCAATCAGCCCCAGCATTTT.